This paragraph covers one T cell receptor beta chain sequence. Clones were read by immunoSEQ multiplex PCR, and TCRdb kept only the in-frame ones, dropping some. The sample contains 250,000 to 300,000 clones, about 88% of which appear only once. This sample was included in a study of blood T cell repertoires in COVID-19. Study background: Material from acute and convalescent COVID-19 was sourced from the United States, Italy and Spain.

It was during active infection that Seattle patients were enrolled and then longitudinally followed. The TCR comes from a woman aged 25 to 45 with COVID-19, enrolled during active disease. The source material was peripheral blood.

CDR3 region: CASSYGRSNEQYF. DNA for the CDR3: TGTGCCAGCAGTTACGGGAGGTCGAACGAGCAGTACTTC. The chain recombines TRBV27 with TRBJ2-7, with 7 bases aligning to TRBD2. With V trimmed by 4 bases and J by 5 bases, 5 bases remained unmatched. The CDR3 covers 13 residues. Germline values: CDR1 MNHEY, CDR2 SMNVEV (reference sequence).